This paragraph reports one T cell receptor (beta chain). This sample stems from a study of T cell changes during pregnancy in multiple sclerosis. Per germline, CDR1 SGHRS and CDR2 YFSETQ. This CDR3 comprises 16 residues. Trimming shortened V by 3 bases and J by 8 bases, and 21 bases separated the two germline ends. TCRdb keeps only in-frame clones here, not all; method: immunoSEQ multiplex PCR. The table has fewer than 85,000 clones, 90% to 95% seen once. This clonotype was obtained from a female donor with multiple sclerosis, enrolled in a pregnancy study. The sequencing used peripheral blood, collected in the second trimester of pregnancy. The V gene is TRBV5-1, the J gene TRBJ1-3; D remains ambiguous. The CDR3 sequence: CASSSAPTGSRDTIYF. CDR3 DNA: TGCGCCAGCAGCTCCGCGCCAACGGGGAGTAGGGACACCATATATTTT. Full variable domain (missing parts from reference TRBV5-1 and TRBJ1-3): KAGVTQTPRYLIKTRGQQVTLSCSPISGHRSVSWYQQTPGQGLQFLFEYFSETQRNKGNFPGRFSGRQFSNSRSEMNVSTLELGDSALYLCASSSAPTGSRDTIYFGEGSWLTVV.